The clone carrying this T cell receptor (beta chain) was seen just once. Original processing methods: Scientists estimated how many nucleated cells there were by amplifying reference gene primers. Profiling relied on immunoSEQ multiplex PCR, and the TCRdb table lists in-frame clones only, not all of them. V and J calls and clone size are those listed in that table; D and trimming were worked out from the DNA. In the table there are approximately 350,000 clones, more than 75% of which are singletons. Trimming cost V 5 bases and J 4 bases; bases outside gene matches: 6. The germline V gene has CDR1 MDHEN and CDR2 SYDVKM. The length of the CDR3 is 15 residues. The data were taken from a study of blood T cell repertoires in COVID-19. For the study at large: T cells, B-cell-depleted T cells, or PBMCs supplied cDNA or gDNA.

Sequencing was done on a sample of peripheral blood. The chain joins TRBV28 to TRBJ1-3, with 9 positions matching TRBD1. The sequence came from a woman between 18 and 30 years old who had recovered from COVID-19. CDR3 sequence: CASSPRTGAGNTIYF. The CDR3, as DNA: TGTGCCAGCAGTCCCAGGACAGGGGCCGGAAACACCATATATTTT.